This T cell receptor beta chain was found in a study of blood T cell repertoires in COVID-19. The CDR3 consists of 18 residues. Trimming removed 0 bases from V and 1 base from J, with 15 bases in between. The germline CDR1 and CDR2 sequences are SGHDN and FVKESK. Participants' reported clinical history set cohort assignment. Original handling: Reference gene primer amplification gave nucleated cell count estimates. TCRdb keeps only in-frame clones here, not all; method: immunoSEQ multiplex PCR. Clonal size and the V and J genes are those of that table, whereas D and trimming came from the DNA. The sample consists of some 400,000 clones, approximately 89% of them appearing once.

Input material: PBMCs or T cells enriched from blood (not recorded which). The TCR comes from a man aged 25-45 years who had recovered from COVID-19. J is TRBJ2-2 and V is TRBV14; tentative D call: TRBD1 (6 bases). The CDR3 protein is CASSQEWGQVLNTGELFF. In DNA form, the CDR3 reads TGTGCCAGCAGCCAAGAATGGGGACAAGTCTTGAACACCGGGGAGCTGTTTTTT.